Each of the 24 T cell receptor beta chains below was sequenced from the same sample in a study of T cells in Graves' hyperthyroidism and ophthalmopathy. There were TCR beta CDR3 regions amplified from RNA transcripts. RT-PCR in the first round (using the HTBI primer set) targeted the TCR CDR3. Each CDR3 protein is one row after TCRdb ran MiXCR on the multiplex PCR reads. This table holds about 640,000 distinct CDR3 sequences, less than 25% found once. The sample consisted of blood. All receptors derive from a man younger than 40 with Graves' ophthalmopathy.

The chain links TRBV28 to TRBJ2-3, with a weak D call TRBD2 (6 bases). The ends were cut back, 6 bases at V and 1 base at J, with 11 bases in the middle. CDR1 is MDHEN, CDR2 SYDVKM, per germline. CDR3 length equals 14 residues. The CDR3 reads CASSRDLGTDTQYF. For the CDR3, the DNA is TGTGCCAGCAGCCGGGACTTGGGCACAGATACGCAGTATTTT.

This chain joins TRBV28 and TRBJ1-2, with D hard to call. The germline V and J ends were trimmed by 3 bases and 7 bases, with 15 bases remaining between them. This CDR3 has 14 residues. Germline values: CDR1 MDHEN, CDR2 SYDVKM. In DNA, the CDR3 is TGTGCCAGCAGTTTTCCCGTCGTTGGTGTTGGCTACACCTTC. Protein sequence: CASSFPVVGVGYTF.

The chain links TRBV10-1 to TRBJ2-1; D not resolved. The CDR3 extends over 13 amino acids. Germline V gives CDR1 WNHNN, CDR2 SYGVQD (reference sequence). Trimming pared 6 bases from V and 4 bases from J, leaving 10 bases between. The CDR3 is CASSGPRYNEQFF. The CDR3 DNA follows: TGCGCCAGCAGCGGCCCTAGATACAATGAGCAGTTCTTC.

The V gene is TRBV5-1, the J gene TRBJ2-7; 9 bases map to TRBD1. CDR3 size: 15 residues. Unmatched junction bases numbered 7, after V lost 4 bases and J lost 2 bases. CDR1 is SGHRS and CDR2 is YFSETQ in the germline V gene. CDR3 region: CASSPGTGYPYEQYF. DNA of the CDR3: TGCGCCAGCAGCCCCGGGACAGGGTACCCCTACGAGCAGTACTTC.

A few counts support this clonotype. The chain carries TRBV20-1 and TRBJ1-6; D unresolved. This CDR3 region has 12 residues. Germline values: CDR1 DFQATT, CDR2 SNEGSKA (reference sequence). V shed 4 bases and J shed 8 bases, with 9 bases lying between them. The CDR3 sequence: CSAKGEDSPLHF. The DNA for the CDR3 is TGCAGTGCTAAGGGCGAGGATTCACCCCTCCACTTT.

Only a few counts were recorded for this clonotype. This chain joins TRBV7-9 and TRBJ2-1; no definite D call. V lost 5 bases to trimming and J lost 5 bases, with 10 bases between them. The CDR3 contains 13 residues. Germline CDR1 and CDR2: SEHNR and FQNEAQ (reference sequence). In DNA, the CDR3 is TGTGCCAGCAGCCCCCCGACCAACAATGAGCAGTTCTTC. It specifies CASSPPTNNEQFF.

The CDR3 DNA reads TGCGCCAGCAGCCAAGATGCCCGGACTAGCGGGAGGAATGAGCAGTTCTTC. It codes for CASSQDARTSGRNEQFF. The genes are TRBV4-1 and TRBJ2-1; TRBD2 matches at 14 bases. The germline V gene has CDR1 MGHRA and CDR2 YSYEKL. The CDR3 has 17 residues. Unmatched junction bases numbered 5, after V lost 0 bases and J lost 7 bases.

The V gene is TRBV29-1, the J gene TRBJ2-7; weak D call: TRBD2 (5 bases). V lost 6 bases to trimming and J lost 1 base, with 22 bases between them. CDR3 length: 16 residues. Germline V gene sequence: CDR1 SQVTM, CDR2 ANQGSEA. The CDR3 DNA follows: TGCAGCGTGAGGGCTAGGAGCCATGGTGGTTCCTACGAGCAGTACTTC. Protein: CSVRARSHGGSYEQYF.

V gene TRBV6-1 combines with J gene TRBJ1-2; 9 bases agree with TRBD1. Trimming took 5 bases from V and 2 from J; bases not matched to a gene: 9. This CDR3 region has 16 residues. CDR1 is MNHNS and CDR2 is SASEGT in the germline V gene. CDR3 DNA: TGTGCCAGCAGTCAAACTACCGGGACAGGGAACTATGGCTACACCTTC. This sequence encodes CASSQTTGTGNYGYTF.

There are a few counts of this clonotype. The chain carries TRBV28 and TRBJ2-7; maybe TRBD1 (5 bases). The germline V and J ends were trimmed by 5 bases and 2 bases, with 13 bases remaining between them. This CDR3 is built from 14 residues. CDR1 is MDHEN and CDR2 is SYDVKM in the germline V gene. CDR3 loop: CASSAPDRTYEQYF. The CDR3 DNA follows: TGTGCCAGCAGTGCCCCCGACAGAACCTACGAGCAGTACTTC.

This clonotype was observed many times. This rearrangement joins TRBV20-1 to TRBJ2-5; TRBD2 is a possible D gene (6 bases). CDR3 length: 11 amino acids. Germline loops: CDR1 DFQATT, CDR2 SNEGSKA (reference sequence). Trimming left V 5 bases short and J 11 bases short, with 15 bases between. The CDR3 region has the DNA TGCAGTGCTGGGGACTCCAGCGCGCAGTACTTC. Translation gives CSAGDSSAQYF.

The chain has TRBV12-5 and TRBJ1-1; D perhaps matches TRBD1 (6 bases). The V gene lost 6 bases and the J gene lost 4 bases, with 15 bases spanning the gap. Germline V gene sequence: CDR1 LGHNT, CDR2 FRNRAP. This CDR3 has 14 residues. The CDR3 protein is CASGYRDRVTEAFF. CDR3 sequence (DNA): TGTGCTAGTGGCTACAGGGATCGGGTCACTGAAGCTTTCTTT.

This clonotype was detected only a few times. The CDR3 protein is CASSPSPGYEQYF. CDR3 in DNA: TGTGCCAGCAGCCCATCCCCCGGCTACGAGCAGTACTTC. The genes are TRBV9 and TRBJ2-7; D remains unclear. CDR1 is SGDLS, CDR2 YYNGEE, per germline. There are 13 residues in the CDR3. V was shortened by 4 bases and J by 3 bases, with 11 bases between the two germline ends.

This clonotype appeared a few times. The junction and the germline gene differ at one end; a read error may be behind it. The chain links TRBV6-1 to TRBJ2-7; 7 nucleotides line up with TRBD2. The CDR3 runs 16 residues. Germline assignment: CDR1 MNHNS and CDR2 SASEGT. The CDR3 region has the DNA TGTGCCAGCACTGAAGGAGTGGCGGGAGAATGGTACGAGCAGTACTTC. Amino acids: CASTEGVAGEWYEQYF.

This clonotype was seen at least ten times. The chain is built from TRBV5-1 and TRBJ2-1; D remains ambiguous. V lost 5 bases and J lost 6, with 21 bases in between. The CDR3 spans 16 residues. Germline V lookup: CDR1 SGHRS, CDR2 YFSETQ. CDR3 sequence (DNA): TGCGCCAGCAGTATGGCCTCGGGTAGCCCAGGCAATGAGCAGTTCTTC. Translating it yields CASSMASGSPGNEQFF.

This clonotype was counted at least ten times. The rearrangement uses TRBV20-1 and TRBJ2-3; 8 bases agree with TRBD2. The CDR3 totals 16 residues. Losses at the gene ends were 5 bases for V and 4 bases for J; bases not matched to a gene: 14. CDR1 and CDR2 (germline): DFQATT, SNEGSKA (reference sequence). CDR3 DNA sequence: TGCAGTGCTGACAAGACTAGCGAGTCCTTCGCAGATACGCAGTATTTT. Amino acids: CSADKTSESFADTQYF.

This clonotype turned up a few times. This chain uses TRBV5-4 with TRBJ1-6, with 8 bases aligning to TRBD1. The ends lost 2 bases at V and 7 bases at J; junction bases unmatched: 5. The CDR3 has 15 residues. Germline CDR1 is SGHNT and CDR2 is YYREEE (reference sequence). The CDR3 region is CASSFQGAPNSPLHF. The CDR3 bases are TGTGCCAGCAGCTTCCAGGGGGCGCCGAATTCACCCCTCCACTTT.

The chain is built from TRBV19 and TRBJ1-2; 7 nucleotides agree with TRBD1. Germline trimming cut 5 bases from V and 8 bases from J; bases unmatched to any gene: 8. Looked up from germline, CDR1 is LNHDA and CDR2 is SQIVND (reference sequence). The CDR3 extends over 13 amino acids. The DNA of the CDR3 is TGTGCCAGTAGTCCCGGGACAGTGCGAGGCTACACCTTC. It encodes CASSPGTVRGYTF.

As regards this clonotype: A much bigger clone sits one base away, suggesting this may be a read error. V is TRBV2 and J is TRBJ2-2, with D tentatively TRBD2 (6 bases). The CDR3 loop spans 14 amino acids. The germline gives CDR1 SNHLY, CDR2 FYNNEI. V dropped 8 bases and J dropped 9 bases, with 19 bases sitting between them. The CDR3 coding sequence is TGTGCCAGCGGCCCGGCTAGCGTTGTCAGGGAGCTGTTTTTT. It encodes CASGPASVVRELFF. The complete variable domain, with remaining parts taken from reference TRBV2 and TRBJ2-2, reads EPEVTQTPSHQVTQMGQEVILRCVPISNHLYFYWYRQILGQKVEFLVSFYNNEISEKSEIFDDQFSVERPDGSNFTLKIRSTKLEDSAMYFCASGPASVVRELFFGEGSRLTVL.

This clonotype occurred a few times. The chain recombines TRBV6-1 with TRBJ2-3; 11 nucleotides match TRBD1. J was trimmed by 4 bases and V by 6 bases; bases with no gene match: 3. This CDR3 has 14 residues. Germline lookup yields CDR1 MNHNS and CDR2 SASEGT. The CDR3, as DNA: TGTGCCAGCAGGGGGACAGGGGGTTCAGATACGCAGTATTTT. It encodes CASRGTGGSDTQYF.

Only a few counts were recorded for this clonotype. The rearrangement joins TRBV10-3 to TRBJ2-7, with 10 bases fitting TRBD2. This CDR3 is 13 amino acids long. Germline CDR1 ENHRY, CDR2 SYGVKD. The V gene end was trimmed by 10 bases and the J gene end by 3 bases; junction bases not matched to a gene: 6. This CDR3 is CATLGLADYEQYF. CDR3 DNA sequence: TGTGCCACTTTAGGACTAGCGGACTACGAGCAGTACTTC.

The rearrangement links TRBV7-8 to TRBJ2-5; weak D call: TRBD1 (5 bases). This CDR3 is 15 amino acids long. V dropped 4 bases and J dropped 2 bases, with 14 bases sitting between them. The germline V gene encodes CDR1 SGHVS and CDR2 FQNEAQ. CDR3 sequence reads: CASSYPPGLQETQYF. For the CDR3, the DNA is TGTGCCAGCAGCTACCCCCCAGGGCTGCAAGAGACCCAGTACTTC.

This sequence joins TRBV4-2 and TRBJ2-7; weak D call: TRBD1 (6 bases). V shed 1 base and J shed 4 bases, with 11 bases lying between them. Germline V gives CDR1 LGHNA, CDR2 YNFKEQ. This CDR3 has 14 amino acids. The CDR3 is CASSQVSDSYEQYF. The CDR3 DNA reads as TGTGCCAGCAGCCAAGTCTCGGACAGTTACGAGCAGTACTTC.

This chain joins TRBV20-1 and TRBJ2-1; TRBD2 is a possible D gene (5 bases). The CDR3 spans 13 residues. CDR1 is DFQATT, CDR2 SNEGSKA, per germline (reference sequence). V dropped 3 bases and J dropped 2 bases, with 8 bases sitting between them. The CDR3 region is CSASRETYNEQFF. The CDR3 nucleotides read TGCAGTGCTAGCCGGGAAACCTACAATGAGCAGTTCTTC.